The 23 T cell receptor beta chains below all came from one sample that was sequenced in a study of CD8+ T cells in alopecia areata. In each case, RNA was isolated and then reverse transcribed into cDNA as the sequencing template. Some clones are missing from TCRdb's copy, which holds only in-frame ones; the method was immunoSEQ multiplex PCR. The sample yields fewer than 150,000 clones, less than 60% seen once. Specified treatment: oral pan-JAK inhibitor, 5-10 mg twice daily. Specimen: CD4+ T cells sorted from blood, collected at week 24, from a patient treated with tofacitinib. The receptors were sampled from a human donor with alopecia areata.

The CDR3 spells CASWTGGSPLHF. The CDR3 DNA reads TGTGCCAGCTGGACAGGGGGGTCACCCCTCCACTTT. This rearrangement joins TRBV10-3 to TRBJ1-6; 10 bases map to TRBD1. The trim removed 10 bases at V and 10 bases at J, leaving 4 bases unmatched. Per the germline V gene, CDR1 is ENHRY and CDR2 is SYGVKD. This CDR3 comprises 12 residues.

This clone was counted only a few times. This rearrangement joins TRBV5-4 to TRBJ1-1, with D hard to call. Trimming stripped 0 bases from V and 1 base from J, with 4 bases between. The germline CDR1 and CDR2 sequences are SGHNT and YYREEE (reference sequence). CDR3 length: 13 amino acids. CDR3 coding DNA: TGTGCCAGCAGCTTGGGGACGAACACTGAAGCTTTCTTT. Amino acid sequence: CASSLGTNTEAFF.

This chain connects TRBV19 to TRBJ1-2; maybe TRBD1 (5 bases). Germline lookup yields CDR1 LNHDA and CDR2 SQIVND (reference sequence). Trimming pared 2 bases from V and 4 bases from J, leaving 20 bases between. This CDR3 contains 17 residues. The CDR3 region has the DNA TGTGCCAGTAGTATATCGTGGGTGGCAGGGCCCACCTATGGCTACACCTTC. Translated: CASSISWVAGPTYGYTF.

The chain combines TRBV7-2 with TRBJ2-7; 8 bases are shared with TRBD1. The length of the CDR3 is 15 residues. Losses at the gene ends were 6 bases for V and 9 bases for J; bases not matched to a gene: 16. The germline V gene encodes CDR1 SGHTA and CDR2 FQGNSA. This CDR3 is CASRIQRTGGDGQYF. DNA for the CDR3: TGTGCCAGCAGGATACAGAGAACAGGGGGAGATGGGCAGTACTTC.

The sample holds one count of this clone. V and J are TRBV4-2 and TRBJ2-7; a weak D match, TRBD2 (5 bases). Per the germline V gene, CDR1 is LGHNA and CDR2 is YNFKEQ. The V gene lost 3 bases and the J gene lost 3 bases, with 12 bases spanning the gap. The CDR3 consists of 14 residues. As DNA, the CDR3 is TGTGCCAGCAGCCAGCCGGACGGGGTCTACGAGCAGTACTTC. This encodes CASSQPDGVYEQYF.

J is TRBJ2-2 and V is TRBV29-1, with 9 bases aligning to TRBD1. CDR1 SQVTM and CDR2 ANQGSEA come from the germline V gene. V dropped 8 bases and J dropped 4; count of bases not matched to a gene: 5. The CDR3 is made up of 13 amino acids. The CDR3 is CSHRGLGTGELFF. In DNA, the CDR3 is TGCAGCCACAGGGGGCTGGGCACCGGGGAGCTGTTTTTT.

J is TRBJ2-7 and V is TRBV6-6; 9 bases match TRBD1. This CDR3 is built from 14 residues. The V gene end was trimmed by 6 bases and the J gene end by 0 bases; junction bases not matched to a gene: 3. Germline values: CDR1 MNHNY, CDR2 SVGAGI (reference sequence). CDR3 in DNA: TGTGCCAGCAGGGAGACAGGGGGCTCCTACGAGCAGTACTTC. Its protein product is CASRETGGSYEQYF.

The gene calls are TRBV25-1 and TRBJ2-7; D unclear. Between the trimmed V and J ends, which lost 2 bases and 2 bases, there was a span of 10 bases. The CDR3 covers 14 residues. Germline V gene data show CDR1 as MGHDK and CDR2 as SYGVNS. The CDR3 DNA sequence: TGTGCCAGCAGTGAACTTCAACCCCCCTACGAGCAGTACTTC. This encodes CASSELQPPYEQYF.

The chain uses TRBV6-5 and TRBJ1-1; D call uncertain. This CDR3 is built from 12 residues. Per germline, CDR1 MNHEY and CDR2 SVGAGI. Trimming took off 6 bases at V and 1 base at J, with 6 bases between the two ends. The CDR3 DNA reads TGTGCCAGCAGATTGGGGAACACTGAAGCTTTCTTT. This encodes CASRLGNTEAFF.

The chain employs TRBV30 and TRBJ2-5; D is perhaps TRBD2 (6 bases). Between the trimmed V and J ends, which lost 0 bases and 5 bases, there was a span of 13 bases. Per germline, CDR1 GTSNPN and CDR2 SVGIG (reference sequence). The CDR3 consists of 14 residues. The CDR3 DNA reads TGTGCCTGGAGTGTACGGGGGAATGGCGAGACCCAGTACTTC. Translation gives CAWSVRGNGETQYF. The full variable domain, with the rest looked up from reference TRBV30 and TRBJ2-5, is SQTIHQWPATLVQPVGSPLSLECTVEGTSNPNLYWYRQAAGRGLQLLFYSVGIGQISSEVPQNLSASRPQDRQFILSSKKLLLSDSGFYLCAWSVRGNGETQYFGPGTRLLVL.

The chain carries TRBV7-2 and TRBJ1-2; 8 bases match TRBD1. Germline V lookup: CDR1 SGHTA, CDR2 FQGNSA. The J segment lost 3 bases and the V segment lost 5 bases, leaving 5 bases of the junction unmatched. CDR3 length: 14 amino acids. The CDR3 spells CASSATGAYYGYTF. DNA for the CDR3: TGTGCCAGCAGCGCGACAGGGGCTTACTATGGCTACACCTTC.

The chain carries TRBV10-1 and TRBJ2-5, with 12 nucleotides matching TRBD2. The CDR3 length is 15 residues. Germline-derived CDR1 and CDR2 are WNHNN and SYGVQD (reference sequence). After removal of 4 bases from V and 2 bases from J, the junction contained 2 bases not matched to a gene. CDR3 sequence reads: CASSATSGGQETQYF. The CDR3 region has the DNA TGCGCCAGCAGTGCGACTAGCGGGGGTCAAGAGACCCAGTACTTC.

The V call is TRBV25-1, the J call TRBJ2-3, with 12 bases lining up with TRBD2. The CDR3 is made up of 16 amino acids. CDR1 and CDR2 from the germline V gene are MGHDK and SYGVNS. V was clipped by 3 bases and J by 6 bases; unmatched bases: 7. The CDR3 sequence: CASSDPTSGGLDTQYF. The CDR3, as DNA: TGTGCCAGCAGTGATCCGACTAGCGGGGGCCTCGATACGCAGTATTTT.

This rearrangement joins TRBV11-2 to TRBJ2-7; D is uncertain. The CDR3 covers 11 residues. Germline V gives CDR1 SGHAT, CDR2 FQNNGV. V shed 5 bases and J shed 3 bases, with 5 bases lying between them. CDR3 sequence: CASSPYYEQYF. The CDR3 DNA reads as TGTGCCAGCAGCCCTTACTACGAGCAGTACTTC.

This clone was observed a single time. The chain joins TRBV5-6 to TRBJ2-3; D is perhaps TRBD1 (5 bases). Germline loops: CDR1 SGHDT, CDR2 YYEEEE. V shed 0 bases and J shed 1 base, with 6 bases lying between them. The CDR3 has 14 residues. The CDR3 loop is CASSLGGRTDTQYF. The CDR3 region has the DNA TGTGCCAGCAGCTTGGGGGGCCGCACAGATACGCAGTATTTT.

The chain has TRBV10-3 and TRBJ1-2; possible D gene TRBD1, 5 bases. Germline loops: CDR1 ENHRY, CDR2 SYGVKD. Trimming cost V 3 bases and J 0 bases, with 11 bases left between them. CDR3 length: 15 amino acids. CDR3 in amino acids: CAISERGTANYGYTF. The CDR3 DNA is TGTGCCATCAGTGAACGGGGGACGGCTAACTATGGCTACACCTTC.

The chain is built from TRBV29-1 and TRBJ1-2; D is unresolved. The V gene lost 4 bases and the J gene lost 6 bases, with 9 bases spanning the gap. The germline gives CDR1 SQVTM, CDR2 ANQGSEA. The CDR3 sequence is 11 residues long. DNA for the CDR3: TGCAGCGTTGGGATGGCCGATGGCTACACCTTC. Protein sequence: CSVGMADGYTF. Full variable domain (remainder filled in from reference TRBV29-1 and TRBJ1-2): SAVISQKPSRDICQRGTSLTIQCQVDSQVTMMFWYRQQPGQSLTLIATANQGSEATYESGFVIDKFPISRPNLTFSTLTVSNMSPEDSSIYLCSVGMADGYTFGSGTRLTVV.

The genes are TRBV29-1 and TRBJ2-7; D perhaps matches TRBD1 (6 bases). This CDR3 contains 13 residues. V was pared by 6 bases and J by 0 bases, with 12 bases between. Germline CDR1 reads SQVTM; CDR2 reads ANQGSEA. CDR3 loop: CSVGQFSSYEQYF. CDR3 in DNA: TGCAGCGTCGGACAGTTTTCCTCCTACGAGCAGTACTTC.

The chain employs TRBV4-3 and TRBJ1-6; 7 bases match TRBD1. CDR3 size: 16 residues. The V segment lost 6 bases and the J segment 6 bases; nucleotides outside the gene matches: 11. The germline V gene has CDR1 LGHNA and CDR2 YSLEER. The CDR3: CASSKSRTGSNSPLHF. CDR3 nucleotide sequence: TGCGCCAGCAGTAAAAGCCGGACAGGCTCTAATTCACCCCTCCACTTT.

Written as DNA, the CDR3 is TGTGCCAGCAGCTCCCGACTAGCGGGGTTCACCGGGGAGCTGTTTTTT. Its translation: CASSSRLAGFTGELFF. V and J are TRBV5-6 and TRBJ2-2, with 11 bases matching TRBD2. With V trimmed by 3 bases and J by 4 bases, 5 bases remained unmatched. Germline assignment: CDR1 SGHDT and CDR2 YYEEEE. This CDR3 comprises 16 residues.

The chain links TRBV9 to TRBJ1-3; D unresolved. Trimming took 0 bases from V and 4 from J, leaving 8 bases between them. Germline CDR1 reads SGDLS; CDR2 reads YYNGEE. The CDR3 has 14 amino acids. The CDR3 is CASSVDQRGNTIYF. CDR3 nucleotide sequence: TGTGCCAGCAGCGTAGATCAGCGAGGAAACACCATATATTTT.

The CDR3 reads CASSLRRGETQYF. CDR3 bases: TGTGCCAGCAGCTTAAGGAGGGGAGAGACCCAGTACTTC. The rearrangement uses TRBV7-6 and TRBJ2-5, with a tentative D call TRBD2 (6 bases). The CDR3 runs 13 residues. The germline V gene has CDR1 SGHVS and CDR2 FNYEAQ. V dropped 2 bases and J dropped 4 bases, with 8 bases sitting between them.

The chain combines TRBV5-1 with TRBJ2-7; D is unclear. Trimming cost V 0 bases and J 2 bases, with 6 bases left between them. This CDR3 region has 13 residues. Germline lookup yields CDR1 SGHRS and CDR2 YFSETQ. This CDR3 reads CASSLGLPYEQYF. The CDR3 bases are TGCGCCAGCAGCTTGGGCCTTCCCTACGAGCAGTACTTC.